A selection of T cell receptor beta chains follows, all from one sample in a study of shared clonotypes between healthy human individuals. TCRdb's copy holds only in-frame clones and misses some; the assay was immunoSEQ multiplex PCR. The profile shows a few million clones, approximately 94% of them singletons. Sample: naive CD4+ T cells sorted from blood. All receptors derive from a man younger than 35 in good health. Each CDR3 is given with its conserved first and last residue. Each record gives: CDR3 length, D gene, V gene, clone size, J gene, CDR3 protein, CDR3 DNA. A D gene is named only where the DNA matches it firmly. Clone size is given for some rows only: seen once, a few or many times, or a class if the clone is expanded.

>17|TRBD2|TRBV18|once|TRBJ2-5
CASSPGLGKGTQETQYF
TGTGCCAGCTCGCCCGGACTAGGAAAAGGGACCCAAGAGACCCAGTACTTC
>14|.|TRBV5-5|.|TRBJ1-6
CASSLGSFNSPLHF
TGTGCCAGCAGCTTGGGCAGTTTTAATTCACCCCTCCACTTT
>12|.|TRBV30|.|TRBJ2-3
CAWSAGADTQYF
TGTGCCTGGAGTGCAGGGGCAGATACGCAGTATTTT
>14|.|TRBV19|.|TRBJ2-7
CASTRVASSYEQYF
TGTGCCAGTACCCGAGTGGCGTCCTCCTACGAGCAGTACTTC
>15|TRBD1|TRBV5-1|.|TRBJ1-1
CASSRSGTEYTEAFF
TGCGCCAGCAGCCGTTCCGGGACAGAGTACACTGAAGCTTTCTTT
>14|.|TRBV10-3|once|TRBJ1-2
CAISAISQNYGYTF
TGTGCCATCAGTGCGATATCACAGAACTATGGCTACACCTTC
>14|.|TRBV7-9|.|TRBJ1-4
CASSVGVGNEKLFF
TGTGCCAGCAGTGTTGGAGTCGGGAATGAAAAACTGTTTTTT
>15|.|TRBV4-3|few|TRBJ1-6
CASSQDTTVSRPLHF
TGCGCCAGCAGCCAAGATACAACAGTTAGCCGACCCCTCCACTTT
>13|.|TRBV30|few|TRBJ2-6
CAWSVTGANVLTF
TGTGCCTGGAGTGTAACTGGGGCCAACGTCCTGACTTTC
>17|TRBD2|TRBV30|.|TRBJ2-1
CAWSAITGLAAYNEQFF
TGTGCCTGGAGTGCTATAACGGGACTAGCAGCATACAATGAGCAGTTCTTC